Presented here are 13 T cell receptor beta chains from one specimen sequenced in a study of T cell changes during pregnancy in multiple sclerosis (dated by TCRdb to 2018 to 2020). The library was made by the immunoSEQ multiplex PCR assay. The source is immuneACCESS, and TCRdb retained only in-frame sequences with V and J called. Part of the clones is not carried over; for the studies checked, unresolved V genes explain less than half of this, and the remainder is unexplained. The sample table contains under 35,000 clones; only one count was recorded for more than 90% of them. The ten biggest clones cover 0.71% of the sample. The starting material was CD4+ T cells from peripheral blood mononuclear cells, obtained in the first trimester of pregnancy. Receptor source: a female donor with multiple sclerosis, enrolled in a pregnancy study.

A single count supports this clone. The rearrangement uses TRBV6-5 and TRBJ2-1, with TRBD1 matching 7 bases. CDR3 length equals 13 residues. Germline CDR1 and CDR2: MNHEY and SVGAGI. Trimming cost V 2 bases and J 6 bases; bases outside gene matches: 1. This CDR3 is CASSYRGRNEQFF. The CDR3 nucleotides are TGTGCCAGCAGTTACAGGGGGCGCAATGAGCAGTTCTTC.

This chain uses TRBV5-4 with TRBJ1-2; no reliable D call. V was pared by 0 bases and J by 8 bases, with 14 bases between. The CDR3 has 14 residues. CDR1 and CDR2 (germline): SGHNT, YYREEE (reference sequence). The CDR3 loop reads CASSLDGGQRGYTF. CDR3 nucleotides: TGTGCCAGCAGCTTGGACGGAGGGCAAAGAGGCTACACCTTC.

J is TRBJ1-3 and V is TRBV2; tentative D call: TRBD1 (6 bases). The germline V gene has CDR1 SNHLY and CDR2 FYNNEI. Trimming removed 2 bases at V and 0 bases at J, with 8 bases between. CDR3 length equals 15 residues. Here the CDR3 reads CASSERTDSGNTIYF. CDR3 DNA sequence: TGTGCCAGCAGTGAACGGACAGACTCTGGAAACACCATATATTTT.

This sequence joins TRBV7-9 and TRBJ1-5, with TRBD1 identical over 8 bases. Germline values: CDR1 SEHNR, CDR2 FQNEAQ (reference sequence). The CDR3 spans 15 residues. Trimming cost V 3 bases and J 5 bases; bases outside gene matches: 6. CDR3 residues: CASSFTGGKDQPQHF. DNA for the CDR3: TGTGCCAGCAGCTTTACAGGGGGGAAGGATCAGCCCCAGCATTTT.

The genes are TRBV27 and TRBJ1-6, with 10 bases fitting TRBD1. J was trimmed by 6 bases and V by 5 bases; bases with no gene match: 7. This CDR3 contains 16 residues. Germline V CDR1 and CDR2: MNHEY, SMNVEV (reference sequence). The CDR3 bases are TGTGCCAGCAGTCCTGACAGGGGGCAGGGTAATTCACCCCTCCACTTT. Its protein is CASSPDRGQGNSPLHF.

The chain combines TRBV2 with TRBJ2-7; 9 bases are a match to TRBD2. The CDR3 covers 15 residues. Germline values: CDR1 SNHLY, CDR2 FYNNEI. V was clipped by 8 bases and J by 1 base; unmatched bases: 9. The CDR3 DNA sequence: TGTGCCAGCGGGGGAGCGGGGGGAAGGTCCTACGAGCAGTACTTC. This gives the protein CASGGAGGRSYEQYF.

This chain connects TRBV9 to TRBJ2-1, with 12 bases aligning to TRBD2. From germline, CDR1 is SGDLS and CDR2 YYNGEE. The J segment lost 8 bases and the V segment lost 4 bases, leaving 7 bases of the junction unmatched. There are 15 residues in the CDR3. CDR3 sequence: CASSLRLAGDDEQFF. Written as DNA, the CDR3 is TGTGCCAGCAGCCTCCGACTAGCGGGGGACGATGAGCAGTTCTTC. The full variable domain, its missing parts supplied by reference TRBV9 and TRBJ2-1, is DSGVTQTPKHLITATGQRVTLRCSPRSGDLSVYWYQQSLDQGLQFLIQYYNGEERAKGNILERFSAQQFPDLHSELNLSSLELGDSALYFCASSLRLAGDDEQFFGPGTRLTVL.

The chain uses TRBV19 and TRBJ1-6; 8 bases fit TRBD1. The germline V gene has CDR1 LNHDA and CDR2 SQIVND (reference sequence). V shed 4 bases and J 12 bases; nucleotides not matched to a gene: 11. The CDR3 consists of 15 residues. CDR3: CASSTYRQGTEPLHF. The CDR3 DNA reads TGTGCCAGTAGTACTTACCGACAGGGGACGGAACCCCTCCACTTT.

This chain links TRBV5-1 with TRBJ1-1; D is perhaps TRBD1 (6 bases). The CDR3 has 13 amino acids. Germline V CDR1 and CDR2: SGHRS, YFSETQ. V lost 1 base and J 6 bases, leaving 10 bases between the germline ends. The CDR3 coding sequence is TGCGCCAGCAGCTTGACAGGGTTGGCTGAAGCTTTCTTT. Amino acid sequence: CASSLTGLAEAFF.

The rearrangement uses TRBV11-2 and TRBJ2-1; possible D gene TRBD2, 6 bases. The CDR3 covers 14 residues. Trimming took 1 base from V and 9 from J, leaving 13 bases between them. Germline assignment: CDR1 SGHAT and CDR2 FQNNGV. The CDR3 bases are TGTGCCAGCAGCTTAGTTCGGGGGATGGGTGAGCAGTTCTTC. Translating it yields CASSLVRGMGEQFF.

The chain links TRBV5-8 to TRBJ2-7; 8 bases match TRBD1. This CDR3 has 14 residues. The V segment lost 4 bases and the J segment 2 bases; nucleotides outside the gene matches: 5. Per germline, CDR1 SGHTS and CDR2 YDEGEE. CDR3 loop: CASSPRTGTYEQYF. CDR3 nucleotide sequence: TGTGCCAGCAGCCCGAGGACAGGGACCTACGAGCAGTACTTC.

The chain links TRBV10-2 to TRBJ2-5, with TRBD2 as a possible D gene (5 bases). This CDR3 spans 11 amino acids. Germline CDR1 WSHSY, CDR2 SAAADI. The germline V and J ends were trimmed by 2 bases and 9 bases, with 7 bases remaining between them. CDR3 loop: CASSERGAQYF. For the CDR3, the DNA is TGCGCCAGCAGTGAGCGGGGAGCCCAGTACTTC.

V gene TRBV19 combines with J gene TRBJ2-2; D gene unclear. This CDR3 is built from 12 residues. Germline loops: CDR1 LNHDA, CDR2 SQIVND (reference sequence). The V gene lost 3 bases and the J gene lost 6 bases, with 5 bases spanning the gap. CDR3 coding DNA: TGTGCCAGTAGTATTCTCCCCGGGGAGCTGTTTTTT. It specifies CASSILPGELFF.